This passage covers 25 T cell receptor beta chains from one sample sequenced in a study of Tregs in tolerant kidney transplant recipients. Repertoires were generated with immunoSEQ multiplex PCR, while TCRdb's copy carries only in-frame clones and drops some. The data show some 60,000 clones, with more than 70% seen just once and 4.5% to 6.5% held by the top ten. The sample consisted of CD4+ T cells from blood. Source of these receptors: a human donor in good health.

The V call is TRBV5-4, the J call TRBJ1-3; D is possibly TRBD1 (5 bases). The CDR3 is made up of 14 amino acids. Trimming pared 2 bases from V and 2 bases from J, leaving 8 bases between. From germline, CDR1 is SGHNT and CDR2 YYREEE (reference sequence). The DNA of the CDR3 is TGTGCCAGCAGCTTTGGGGGAACTGGAAACACCATATATTTT. Its protein is CASSFGGTGNTIYF. Full variable domain (rest looked up from reference TRBV5-4 and TRBJ1-3): ETGVTQSPTHLIKTRGQQVTLRCSSQSGHNTVSWYQQALGQGPQFIFQYYREEENGRGNFPPRFSGLQFPNYSSELNVNALELDDSALYLCASSFGGTGNTIYFGEGSWLTVV.

The rearrangement links TRBV6-5 to TRBJ2-7; the match to TRBD2 covers 10 bases. V shed 2 bases and J 4 bases; nucleotides not matched to a gene: 5. This CDR3 is built from 15 residues. From germline, CDR1 is MNHEY and CDR2 SVGAGI. The CDR3 spells CASSYQRGGQYEQYF. Written as DNA, the CDR3 is TGTGCCAGCAGTTACCAGCGGGGGGGCCAGTACGAGCAGTACTTC.

V usage is TRBV10-3 and J usage is TRBJ2-7, with 7 bases lining up with TRBD1. This CDR3 spans 13 amino acids. V was pared by 10 bases and J by 0 bases, with 6 bases of the junction left unmatched. Per germline, CDR1 ENHRY and CDR2 SYGVKD. The CDR3 region has the DNA TGTGCCACCGGACAGGCTATCTCCTACGAGCAGTACTTC. Its translation is CATGQAISYEQYF.

The chain couples TRBV4-3 to TRBJ2-1; 8 bases align to TRBD2. V trimming: 0 bases; J trimming: 7 bases; junction bases outside the gene matches: 14. The CDR3 covers 18 residues. Germline V gives CDR1 LGHNA, CDR2 YSLEER. The DNA of the CDR3 is TGCGCCAGCAGCCAAGATCCCGGGGGGGGACTTCAGGGTAATGAGCAGTTCTTC. Translated: CASSQDPGGGLQGNEQFF.

V is TRBV14 and J is TRBJ1-1; tentative D call: TRBD1 (6 bases). Germline lookup yields CDR1 SGHDN and CDR2 FVKESK. This CDR3 contains 14 residues. The ends were cut back, 4 bases at V and 1 base at J, with 10 bases in the middle. Here the CDR3 DNA reads TGTGCCAGCAGCCTGGACAGCCCGAACACTGAAGCTTTCTTT. Translation: CASSLDSPNTEAFF.

This rearrangement joins TRBV2 to TRBJ1-2, with a tentative D call TRBD1 (5 bases). Trimming took 1 base from V and 1 from J, leaving 7 bases between them. CDR1 is SNHLY and CDR2 is FYNNEI in the germline V gene. This CDR3 contains 14 residues. This CDR3 is CASSEDRINYGYTF. The CDR3 DNA reads TGTGCCAGCAGTGAAGACAGGATTAACTATGGCTACACCTTC.

This clone was detected once. The V gene is TRBV5-4, the J gene TRBJ2-6; 7 bases map to TRBD2. The CDR3 is made up of 18 amino acids. The J segment lost 2 bases and the V segment lost 6 bases, leaving 14 bases of the junction unmatched. Germline loops: CDR1 SGHNT, CDR2 YYREEE (reference sequence). CDR3 in DNA: TGTGCCAGCACCTCCTACCGGGGGGTTCCCCCTGGGGCCAACGTCCTGACTTTC. It yields the protein CASTSYRGVPPGANVLTF.

V is TRBV6-6 and J is TRBJ1-1; D unresolved. The CDR3 is 12 residues long. Deletions cut 1 base from V and 2 bases from J, with 2 bases between. Germline CDR1 MNHNY, CDR2 SVGAGI (reference sequence). The CDR3 loop reads CASSYLNTEAFF. In nucleotides, the CDR3 is TGTGCCAGCAGTTACTTAAACACTGAAGCTTTCTTT.

V is TRBV5-8 and J is TRBJ1-2; D is perhaps TRBD1 (6 bases). The CDR3 is made up of 14 amino acids. Germline V gene data show CDR1 as SGHTS and CDR2 as YDEGEE. Trimming pared 2 bases from V and 3 bases from J, leaving 11 bases between. CDR3 loop: CASSLRGSDYGYTF. The DNA of the CDR3 is TGTGCCAGCAGCTTAAGGGGGTCGGACTATGGCTACACCTTC. Together with reference TRBV5-8 and TRBJ1-2, the CDR3 gives the full variable domain: EAGVTQSPTHLIKTRGQQATLRCSPISGHTSVYWYQQALGLGLQFLLWYDEGEERNRGNFPPRFSGRQFPNYSSELNVNALELEDSALYLCASSLRGSDYGYTFGSGTRLTVV.

The genes are TRBV7-9 and TRBJ2-5, with unresolved D. V lost 5 bases and J lost 4, with 14 bases in between. CDR1 and CDR2 (germline): SEHNR, FQNEAQ (reference sequence). This CDR3 is 14 amino acids long. The CDR3, as DNA: TGTGCCAGCAGCCCCCCCCGCCTCGTAGAGACCCAGTACTTC. Its protein product is CASSPPRLVETQYF.

The chain carries TRBV7-8 and TRBJ2-7, with 9 bases aligning to TRBD1. The length of the CDR3 is 14 residues. Germline CDR1 and CDR2: SGHVS and FQNEAQ. Trimming took 7 bases from V and 3 from J; bases not matched to a gene: 7. CDR3 sequence reads: CASTSTGGLYEQYF. CDR3 coding DNA: TGTGCCAGCACCTCGACAGGGGGACTCTACGAGCAGTACTTC.

This chain links TRBV2 with TRBJ1-2, with 7 bases that match TRBD1. Looked up from germline, CDR1 is SNHLY and CDR2 is FYNNEI. V lost 6 bases, J lost 6 bases, and 10 bases stayed unmatched. The CDR3 extends over 14 amino acids. The CDR3 sequence is CASRPTTGYDGYTF. CDR3 coding DNA: TGTGCCAGCAGACCGACGACAGGGTACGATGGCTACACCTTC.

This chain links TRBV2 with TRBJ2-7; 11 bases fit TRBD2. CDR1 SNHLY and CDR2 FYNNEI come from the germline V gene. CDR3 length: 17 residues. Unmatched junction bases numbered 15, after V lost 11 bases and J lost 0 bases. CDR3 nucleotide sequence: TGTGCCTCCAAGAGACTAGCGGGATCGGCTTCCTCCTACGAGCAGTACTTC. It encodes CASKRLAGSASSYEQYF.

J is TRBJ2-7 and V is TRBV29-1; D assignment may be TRBD1 or TRBD2 (5 bases each). V was pared by 4 bases and J by 1 base, with 17 bases between. Germline CDR1 and CDR2: SQVTM and ANQGSEA. This CDR3 comprises 15 residues. DNA for the CDR3: TGCAGCGTTGGTTTTGAGGGACGGATTTCCTACGAGCAGTACTTC. It is translated as CSVGFEGRISYEQYF.

V usage is TRBV11-1 and J usage is TRBJ2-1, with TRBD2 matching over 7 bases. The junction had 10 bases not matched to a gene; V was cut back by 5 bases and J by 0 bases. The CDR3 extends over 17 amino acids. Germline V lookup: CDR1 SGHAT, CDR2 FQDESV (reference sequence). The CDR3 DNA reads as TGTGCCAGCAGCCGGCGGGGGATACCCAACTCCTACAATGAGCAGTTCTTC. Translating gives CASSRRGIPNSYNEQFF.

V gene TRBV7-9 combines with J gene TRBJ2-3; possible D gene TRBD2, 6 bases. The length of the CDR3 is 15 residues. The V end lost 1 base, the J end lost 4 bases, and 12 bases lay between the germline ends. Germline V gene lookup returns CDR1 SEHNR and CDR2 FQNEAQ (reference sequence). CDR3 nucleotide sequence: TGTGCCAGCAGCTTAGGCGGGATTAGCGCAGATACGCAGTATTTT. The encoded protein is CASSLGGISADTQYF.

This rearrangement joins TRBV7-3 to TRBJ2-7; D uncertain. V was cut by 5 bases and J by 6 bases, with 8 bases left in between. Germline assignment: CDR1 SGHTA and CDR2 FQGTGA. This CDR3 has 11 amino acids. CDR3 DNA sequence: TGTGCCAGCAGCCCGAGGCCCGAGCAGTACTTC. This sequence encodes CASSPRPEQYF.

This chain connects TRBV7-9 to TRBJ2-1; 9 nucleotides match TRBD1. Germline V lookup: CDR1 SEHNR, CDR2 FQNEAQ (reference sequence). Germline trimming cut 4 bases from V and 5 bases from J; bases unmatched to any gene: 6. This CDR3 is 15 amino acids long. The chain's CDR3 is CASSSTGQGDNEQFF. The CDR3 DNA follows: TGTGCCAGCAGCTCAACGGGACAGGGTGACAATGAGCAGTTCTTC.

The V and J genes are TRBV7-3 and TRBJ1-1, with TRBD1 matching 7 bases. V trimming: 5 bases; J trimming: 6 bases; junction bases outside the gene matches: 9. Per germline, CDR1 SGHTA and CDR2 FQGTGA. The CDR3 consists of 14 residues. The CDR3 sequence is CASSTQGYGAEAFF. The CDR3 nucleotides are TGTGCCAGCAGCACACAGGGGTATGGGGCTGAAGCTTTCTTT.

The chain couples TRBV5-6 to TRBJ2-5, with D perhaps matching TRBD1 (6 bases). The CDR3 sequence is 18 residues long. Germline lookup yields CDR1 SGHDT and CDR2 YYEEEE. V lost 4 bases, J lost 7 bases, and 29 bases lay in between. In DNA, the CDR3 is TGTGCCAGCAGCCAGCAGGGGCCCGGGGCGCGGAACTGGGGGACCCAGTACTTC. As protein: CASSQQGPGARNWGTQYF.

The chain recombines TRBV5-5 with TRBJ2-7, with 7 bases fitting TRBD1. The V and J ends lost 0 bases and 3 bases, in that order; junction bases with no gene match: 6. This CDR3 is 15 amino acids long. CDR1 is SGHKS, CDR2 YYEKEE, per germline (reference sequence). Here the CDR3 reads CASSLVPTGNYEQYF. In nucleotides, the CDR3 is TGTGCCAGCAGCTTGGTCCCGACAGGGAACTACGAGCAGTACTTC.

The V and J genes are TRBV4-1 and TRBJ1-5; TRBD1 aligns across 7 bases. The V gene end was trimmed by 1 base and the J gene end by 2 bases; junction bases not matched to a gene: 8. This CDR3 spans 17 amino acids. Germline assignment: CDR1 MGHRA and CDR2 YSYEKL. In DNA form, the CDR3 reads TGCGCCAGCAGCCAAGGGGGACAGTTCATTGGCAATCAGCCCCAGCATTTT. This translates into CASSQGGQFIGNQPQHF.

This sequence joins TRBV6-5 and TRBJ2-3; either TRBD1 or TRBD2 may supply D (5 bases each). Trimming removed 5 bases at V and 1 base at J, with 13 bases between. This CDR3 has 15 residues. Germline lookup yields CDR1 MNHEY and CDR2 SVGAGI. CDR3 nucleotide sequence: TGTGCCAGCAGTCGCCCCGGGACCCGCACAGATACGCAGTATTTT. This encodes CASSRPGTRTDTQYF.

The chain couples TRBV28 to TRBJ1-2; D is ambiguous. The CDR3 covers 12 residues. Germline V gene sequence: CDR1 MDHEN, CDR2 SYDVKM. Between the trimmed V and J ends, which lost 7 bases and 5 bases, there was a span of 11 bases. This chain's CDR3 is CASKADPYGYTF. For the CDR3, the DNA is TGTGCCAGCAAAGCAGACCCTTATGGCTACACCTTC.

This clone was seen a handful of times. The rearrangement links TRBV7-9 to TRBJ2-7; the D gene could be TRBD1 or TRBD2 (5 bases each). The V and J ends lost 2 bases and 7 bases respectively, with 9 bases between them. Germline CDR1 and CDR2: SEHNR and FQNEAQ (reference sequence). This CDR3 contains 12 residues. CDR3 sequence: CASSLRGGEQYF. The CDR3 DNA reads as TGTGCCAGCAGCTTAAGGGGCGGGGAGCAGTACTTC.